The text below deals with one T cell receptor beta chain. The target antigen is unknown. The data were produced by immunoSEQ multiplex PCR, yet TCRdb's version contains in-frame clones alone and is incomplete. The data contain more than 95,000 clones, around 87% of them singletons. The data were obtained in a study of T cell responses to AZD1222 COVID-19 vaccine. General study findings and limits: White British donors predominated, females outnumbered males, and clonal diversity was possibly underestimated. Spike-specific TCRs gained breadth and depth after people received two AZD1222 doses.

Germline CDR1 and CDR2: SGHRS and YFSETQ. This CDR3 comprises 13 residues. V was pared by 5 bases and J by 2 bases, with 11 bases between. The source was peripheral blood, collected on day 0 of AZD1222 vaccination. The origin of this receptor is an adult in good health. V gene TRBV5-1 combines with J gene TRBJ2-7; either TRBD1 or TRBD2 may fit D (5 bases each). CDR3 sequence (DNA): TGCGCCAGCAGTCGGGACGGAGCCTACGAGCAGTACTTC. This codes for CASSRDGAYEQYF.